This entry concerns a single TCR beta chain. Which antigen it targets is not known. No base-level quality is on record; no much larger clone is a single base apart. Moderately to severely active disease, a Clinical Activity Score of at least 3, a NOSPECS grade of at least 4, and a duration under 3 months were present in ophthalmopathy patients. Any patient with an uncontrolled infection, another autoimmune disease, pregnancy or lactation was excluded. Clinical symptoms, serum thyroxine and TRAb, thyroid ultrasound, and orbital computed tomography formed the basis for the diagnoses. PBMCs were isolated from more than 9 ml of fresh peripheral blood by Ficoll-Paque density gradient centrifugation. Trizol reagent was used to extract total RNA, and RNA quality was then checked on an Agilent 2100 Bioanalyzer. The sample comes from a study of T cells in Graves' hyperthyroidism and ophthalmopathy (dated by TCRdb to the late 2010s). Study-level background: Peripheral blood was sampled at the time of initial diagnosis, prior to any treatment. The paper describes TCR Vbeta CDR3 sequencing of 135 peripheral blood samples, made up of 43 ophthalmopathy patients, some 80 hyperthyroidism patients and some 17 progressor patients. Thyroid tissue and blood T-cell repertoires from six Graves' hyperthyroidism patients were also compared in the study. To identify distinguishing TCR V-J signatures, a discovery cohort of around 100 patients was used, comprising some 45 with Graves' ophthalmopathy and 57 with stable Graves' hyperthyroidism. An independent validation cohort of 18 to 20 hyperthyroidism patients and roughly 16 patients who later progressed to ophthalmopathy tested prospective prediction of ophthalmopathy. The roughly 90 discovery patients were divided at random into training and test sets in a 7:3 ratio. After blood sampling, hyperthyroidism patients were treated with methimazole at a starting dose of 30 mg daily, and ophthalmopathy patients were treated with high-dose intravenous methylprednisolone.

Broad study findings and their caveats: A 13 V-J signature model separated ophthalmopathy from stable hyperthyroidism, with approximately 86% sensitivity and roughly 81% specificity in cross-validation and 80%/75% in testing. Sample size was not statistically predetermined, and investigators were not blinded to group allocation. Most expanded thyroid clonotypes (frequency above 0.001) were also found in blood, which suggests that blood repertoires may mirror thyroid immune responses. In validation, the model predicted progression to ophthalmopathy a median of about 6.5 months before onset, with roughly 70% sensitivity and nearly 75% specificity.

The TCR beta CDR3 regions were amplified from RNA transcripts. The first round of RT-PCR for the TCR CDR3 was performed with the HTBI primer set and the Qiagen OneStep RT-PCR kit. A second multiplex PCR round built the libraries, followed by size selection and purification. Sequencing of the libraries was done on an Illumina HiSeq2000 using paired-end 100 bp reads. In the paper's pipeline: Raw data were processed with SOAPnuke, discarding reads with adapters, uncalled bases, mean Phred below 15, or no exact constant-primer or identifier match. High-quality paired reads were merged using COPE v1.2.5, and each unique nucleotide sequence was defined as a clonotype. MiTCR v1.1 was used to align the clonotypes against IMGT TRBV, TRBD and TRBJ reference segments. The analysis included only V-J combinations with a frequency above 0.0001, which together covered more than 99% of the repertoires. A TCS score was defined as the ratio between F50 (clonal expansion) and ExV (chaos), using BLOSUM62-based TCRdist between CDR3 peptides within each V-J. Welch's t-statistics and random forest reduced around 510 V-J features to around 14, which were used in a naive Bayes classifier (R e1071). TCRdb cleaned the public reads at Q25 with fastp, built clones with MiXCR and kept in-frame beta chains. Duplicate CDR3 protein sequences are folded into a single record with the most common DNA and genes. The V and J calls, along with clone size, are taken from TCRdb and not from the paper's own processing. A total of about 640,000 distinct CDR3 sequences appear in this sample, approximately 15% of them only once. The top ten clonotypes cover around 13% of the sample.

Counted from cysteine to phenylalanine, this CDR3 has 14 amino acids. Solely the CDR3 DNA is kept, with 42 bases framed from the first base. The germline V gene provides CDR1 SGHDN and CDR2 FVKESK. Trimmed from V: 1 base; trimmed from J: 9 bases; junction bases lacking a gene match: 6. Recombination linked TRBV14 to TRBJ2-1; TRBD2 aligns with 7 central bases. The source material was blood. This clonotype was sampled from a woman between 45 and 65 years old with Graves' ophthalmopathy. The CDR3 corresponds to CASSQGAGAFEQFF. The DNA sequence is as follows: TGTGCCAGCAGCCAAGGCGCGGGAGCCTTTGAGCAGTTCTTC.